This TCR beta chain emerged from a study of blood T cell repertoires in COVID-19. CDR3 length equals 15 residues. Germline loops: CDR1 GTSNPN, CDR2 SVGIG (reference sequence). V was clipped by 0 bases and J by 2 bases, with 13 bases between them. In the study's own analysis: Cell counts per sample came from amplifying reference gene primers. Libraries were prepared by immunoSEQ multiplex PCR; TCRdb keeps only in-frame clonotypes and omits some of them. The V and J calls and the clone size are those of that table, but D and trimming were determined from the DNA. The sample has fewer than 400,000 clones, more than 75% seen once.

Sequencing input: PBMCs or T cells enriched from blood (not recorded which). V usage is TRBV30 and J usage is TRBJ1-1; possibly TRBD1 for D (5 bases). This receptor was taken from a woman between 50 and 59 years old who had recovered from COVID-19. The CDR3 sequence is CAWSVRGGINTEAFF. In DNA, the CDR3 is TGTGCCTGGAGTGTACGCGGGGGAATAAACACTGAAGCTTTCTTT.